The clone carrying this TCR beta chain showed up just a few times. No antigen is known for it. MiXCR was run by TCRdb on the reads, yielding one entry per CDR3 protein. The sample lists 150,000 to 200,000 distinct CDR3 sequences, over 13% seen once, with 25% to 30% in the top ten. The sample is drawn from a study of T cell repertoires in cytomegalovirus infection. Study overall: Based on public TCR beta signatures, there were indications of CMV infection and of a matching HLA type. Study conclusions and caveats: The ex vivo response was dominated by HLA-C-restricted CMV-specific TCR beta clonotypes. Carriers of CMV plus the relevant HLA were identified by cumulative public TCR beta family frequency.

This CDR3 is built from 15 residues. Germline V CDR1 and CDR2: KGHDR, SFDVKD. Trimming removed 2 bases at V and 1 base at J, with 10 bases between. The receptor was derived from a human donor in good health (CMV status not recorded). Some clones in this sample may be carry-over from other donors' samples. The chain has TRBV24-1 and TRBJ2-5, with D maybe TRBD2 (6 bases). Sequencing input: PBMCs. CDR3 nucleotide sequence: TGTGCCACCAGTGATTCGGGGGTATTCCAAGAGACCCAGTACTTC. Protein product: CATSDSGVFQETQYF.